Listed below are T cell receptor beta chains from one sample, sequenced in a study of technical replicates of blood from several donors. Data came from immunoSEQ multiplex PCR; TCRdb stores just in-frame clones and leaves some out. This sample has fewer than 90,000 clones, with around 94% found just once. The sequencing input was T cells isolated from PBMCs. These receptor sequences come from a human donor in good health. Each CDR3 is given with its conserved first and last residue. The D gene is left open where the match is weak. The size field is filled for only some rows; it gives once, few, many or a size class.

V,D,size,J,DNA,CDR3
TRBV6-1,NA,NA,TRBJ1-2,TGTGCCAGCAGTCATATAACAGATCTTGGCTACACCTTC,CASSHITDLGYTF
TRBV28,NA,NA,TRBJ2-7,TGTGCCAGCAGTGGCATGACGAAAGACGGGGCCTACGAGCAGTACTTC,CASSGMTKDGAYEQYF
TRBV28,NA,NA,TRBJ2-3,TGTGCCAGCAGTTTCATCCGCCCCTCCGGGGATACGCAGTATTTT,CASSFIRPSGDTQYF
TRBV13,NA,NA,TRBJ2-7,TGTGCCAGCGGTCTGACGGGAGAGATCCTGCTTCCCTACGAGCAGTACTTC,CASGLTGEILLPYEQYF
TRBV7-6,NA,NA,TRBJ1-5,TGTGCCAGCAGCTTAGGCAGCCCAGGGTCACATCAGCCCCAGCATTTT,CASSLGSPGSHQPQHF
TRBV5-6,TRBD2,once,TRBJ2-1,TGTGCCAGCAGCTTGGTGGGCTTGGCGGCGGGAGGGCGAAATGAGCAGTTCTTC,CASSLVGLAAGGRNEQFF
TRBV7-3,TRBD1,NA,TRBJ1-5,TGTGCCAGCAGCCGGACAGGGGCGGTTGGTCAGCCCCAGCATTTT,CASSRTGAVGQPQHF
TRBV9,TRBD1,NA,TRBJ1-2,TGTGCCAGCAGCGTAGAGGGGGCCCCCACAGGGTTCGATGGCTACACCTTC,CASSVEGAPTGFDGYTF
TRBV15,TRBD1,once,TRBJ2-7,TGTGCCACCAGCAGAACCGGGACAGGGGGTAAGGAGCAGTACTTC,CATSRTGTGGKEQYF
TRBV6-5,NA,NA,TRBJ1-3,TGTGCCAGCAGTTACTCGATGGCACCTGGAAACACCATATATTTT,CASSYSMAPGNTIYF
TRBV28,NA,once,TRBJ2-1,TGTGCCAGCAGTTTAGCGGGACTCAATGAGCAGTTCTTC,CASSLAGLNEQFF
TRBV6-1,NA,NA,TRBJ1-2,TGTGCCAGCAGTCCAGGGGACACCAGGGATGGCTACACCTTC,CASSPGDTRDGYTF
TRBV18,NA,NA,TRBJ1-2,TGTGCCAGCTCACCGGGGGGTTATGGCTACACCTTC,CASSPGGYGYTF
TRBV1,NA,NA,TRBJ2-6,TGCACCAGCAGCACGCAGGGGAGCGCGTCTGGGGCCAACGTCCTGACTTTC,CTSSTQGSASGANVLTF
TRBV7-9,TRBD1,NA,TRBJ2-7,TGTGCCAGCAGTCAGGACAGGGTCGCTTTCCAGGAGCAGTACTTC,CASSQDRVAFQEQYF
TRBV19,NA,once,TRBJ2-1,TGTGCCAGTAGGGACAGTATAGACAATGAGCAGTTCTTC,CASRDSIDNEQFF
TRBV13,TRBD1,few,TRBJ1-5,TGTGCCAGCAGCTTAGGGACAGGGATAAATCAGCCCCAGCATTTT,CASSLGTGINQPQHF
TRBV6-5,TRBD1,NA,TRBJ2-7,TGTGCCAGCAAAGCCGGGACAGGTCCCTACGAGCAGTACTTC,CASKAGTGPYEQYF
TRBV2,NA,NA,TRBJ1-5,TGTGCCAGCAGTGTGTATTATAGCAATCAGCCCCAGCATTTT,CASSVYYSNQPQHF
TRBV2,NA,NA,TRBJ2-2,TGTGCCGGGCTGGCAGGGGCGAACACCGGGGAGCTGTTTTTT,CAGLAGANTGELFF
TRBV9,NA,NA,TRBJ1-2,TGTGCCAGCAGCGTATATCAGCGCTATGGCTACACCTTC,CASSVYQRYGYTF
TRBV2,TRBD2,NA,TRBJ2-3,TGTGCCACCAAAAATCCAGCGGGACCAGATACGCAGTATTTT,CATKNPAGPDTQYF
TRBV4-2,NA,once,TRBJ2-7,TGTGCCAGCAGCCAAGACGGCGAGCAGTACTTC,CASSQDGEQYF
TRBV10-3,NA,NA,TRBJ2-7,TGTGCCATCAGTTTCAGGGTCCCTCCGGACGAGCAGTACTTC,CAISFRVPPDEQYF
TRBV5-1,TRBD1,NA,TRBJ1-1,TGCGCCAGCAGCTCTGGACAGGGTCCTGAAGCTTTCTTT,CASSSGQGPEAFF
TRBV27,NA,NA,TRBJ2-7,TGTGCCAGCAGCTCCTCGGGGAGAATCTCCTACGAGCAGTACTTC,CASSSSGRISYEQYF